Each of the 32 T cell receptor beta chains below was sequenced from the same sample in a study of OX40 agonist ivuxolimab in advanced cancers. Clones were read by immunoSEQ multiplex PCR, and TCRdb kept only the in-frame ones, dropping some. The profile shows tens of thousands of clones, roughly 90% of them singletons. The sequenced sample was CD4+ or CD8+ T cells sorted from blood, obtained in a trial of the OX40 agonist ivuxolimab. The receptors derive from an adult with an advanced solid tumor such as melanoma, head and neck, liver or kidney cancer.

This clone was seen just once. The V call is TRBV7-9, the J call TRBJ2-2, with D possibly TRBD1 on 6 matching bases. CDR3 size: 14 residues. Per germline, CDR1 SEHNR and CDR2 FQNEAQ (reference sequence). V lost 7 bases to trimming and J lost 1 base, with 10 bases between them. CDR3 protein: CASKRTENTGELFF. CDR3 nucleotides: TGTGCCAGCAAGAGGACAGAGAACACCGGGGAGCTGTTTTTT.

Comment on this clone: Other DNA sequences in this specimen translate into the identical CDR3. The chain combines TRBV5-6 with TRBJ1-2; D is perhaps TRBD1 (5 bases). With 0 bases removed from V and 4 bases from J, the gap between germline ends came to 10 bases. CDR3 length: 14 residues. Germline values: CDR1 SGHDT, CDR2 YYEEEE. CDR3 protein: CASSLGRGSYGYTF. In nucleotides, the CDR3 is TGTGCCAGCAGCTTGGGACGGGGGTCCTATGGCTACACCTTC. The full variable domain, rest sourced from reference TRBV5-6 and TRBJ1-2, is DAGVTQSPTHLIKTRGQQVTLRCSPKSGHDTVSWYQQALGQGPQFIFQYYEEEERQRGNFPDRFSGHQFPNYSSELNVNALLLGDSALYLCASSLGRGSYGYTFGSGTRLTVV.

V and J are TRBV10-2 and TRBJ1-3; perhaps TRBD1 as D (5 bases). CDR1 WSHSY and CDR2 SAAADI come from the germline V gene. CDR3 length: 16 amino acids. V lost 2 bases, J lost 0 bases, and 11 bases lay in between. The CDR3 spells CASSERQGSSGNTIYF. CDR3 nucleotides: TGCGCCAGCAGTGAGCGTCAGGGCTCCTCTGGAAACACCATATATTTT.

This clone has a handful of counts. This chain joins TRBV9 and TRBJ1-1, with D hard to call. Germline values: CDR1 SGDLS, CDR2 YYNGEE. There are 12 residues in the CDR3. The V gene lost 0 bases and the J gene lost 8 bases, with 8 bases spanning the gap. The DNA of the CDR3 is TGTGCCAGCAGCGTAGGGCCGGGGGAAGCTTTCTTT. Protein product: CASSVGPGEAFF.

In DNA form, the CDR3 reads TGTGCCAGCAGTTACTCCACCGGGATGATAATGGGCTACACCTTC. As protein: CASSYSTGMIMGYTF. This sequence joins TRBV6-5 and TRBJ1-2; D gene ambiguous. V lost 0 bases, J lost 8 bases, and 16 bases lay in between. The CDR3 loop spans 15 amino acids. Germline loops: CDR1 MNHEY, CDR2 SVGAGI.

This chain joins TRBV4-1 and TRBJ1-4, with 7 bases lining up with TRBD1. With 2 bases clipped from V and 2 bases from J, the junction kept 2 bases outside the gene matches. This CDR3 spans 15 amino acids. Germline V lookup: CDR1 MGHRA, CDR2 YSYEKL. DNA of the CDR3: TGCGCCAGCAGCCAACCACAGGGGACTAATGAAAAACTGTTTTTT. Protein product: CASSQPQGTNEKLFF.

This rearrangement joins TRBV6-1 to TRBJ2-3; a weak D match, TRBD1 (5 bases). Trimming shortened V by 6 bases and J by 4 bases, and 8 bases separated the two germline ends. This CDR3 spans 12 amino acids. Germline assignment: CDR1 MNHNS and CDR2 SASEGT. CDR3: CASRTEADTQYF. In DNA form, the CDR3 reads TGTGCCAGCAGGACAGAGGCAGATACGCAGTATTTT.

The chain is built from TRBV7-6 and TRBJ2-3; 9 bases line up with TRBD1. CDR3 size: 15 residues. The V and J ends lost 7 bases and 5 bases, in that order; junction bases with no gene match: 10. Germline V lookup: CDR1 SGHVS, CDR2 FNYEAQ. In DNA, the CDR3 is TGTGCCAGCACCCAAGAAACAGGGGGCCTAGATACGCAGTATTTT. This translates into CASTQETGGLDTQYF.

The CDR3 coding sequence is TGCGCCAGCAGGCCACAGGGTACAGGGAGCAATCAGCCCCAGCATTTT. Translating it yields CASRPQGTGSNQPQHF. The rearrangement uses TRBV4-1 and TRBJ1-5; perhaps TRBD1 as D (6 bases). Germline V CDR1 and CDR2: MGHRA, YSYEKL. V lost 6 bases, J lost 1 base, and 16 bases lay in between. The CDR3 has 16 residues.

This clone came up a few times. The chain recombines TRBV19 with TRBJ1-2; D ambiguous. The V gene lost 3 bases and the J gene lost 6 bases, with 8 bases spanning the gap. Germline V gene data show CDR1 as LNHDA and CDR2 as SQIVND (reference sequence). CDR3 length equals 12 residues. CDR3 loop: CASSIARDGYTF. Here the CDR3 DNA reads TGTGCCAGTAGTATTGCCAGAGATGGCTACACCTTC. Supplemented by reference TRBV19 and TRBJ1-2, the full variable domain reads DGGITQSPKYLFRKEGQNVTLSCEQNLNHDAMYWYRQDPGQGLRLIYYSQIVNDFQKGDIAEGYSVSREKKESFPLTVTSAQKNPTAFYLCASSIARDGYTFGSGTRLTVV.

This clone was seen just once. J is TRBJ1-1 and V is TRBV21-1. TRBV21-1 is a documented pseudogene. This CDR3 region has 17 residues. In DNA form, the CDR3 reads TGTGCCAGCAGCAAAGCGGTTGACGAGGCGATGAACACTGAAGCTTTCTTT. This gives the protein CASSKAVDEAMNTEAFF.

This clone has just one count. The chain is built from TRBV4-2 and TRBJ2-7, with 9 bases identical to TRBD2. The CDR3 spans 17 residues. Germline V lookup: CDR1 LGHNA, CDR2 YNFKEQ. The trim removed 5 bases at V and 2 bases at J, leaving 13 bases unmatched. CDR3 sequence: CASSLATSGYTPYEQYF. CDR3 nucleotides: TGTGCCAGCAGCTTGGCCACTAGCGGGTACACCCCCTACGAGCAGTACTTC.

This chain uses TRBV19 with TRBJ1-2; D is undetermined. The CDR3 is 15 amino acids. The V end was cut by 2 bases, the J end by 5 bases, with 15 bases between. Germline CDR1 LNHDA, CDR2 SQIVND (reference sequence). The CDR3 sequence: CASSITPASGYGYTF. As DNA, the CDR3 is TGTGCCAGTAGTATAACCCCCGCCTCGGGGTATGGCTACACCTTC.

J is TRBJ2-3 and V is TRBV6-1; no definite D call. The CDR3 loop spans 12 amino acids. V was clipped by 6 bases and J by 2 bases, with 6 bases between them. The germline CDR1 and CDR2 sequences are MNHNS and SASEGT. The CDR3 DNA follows: TGTGCCAGCAGCCCGTACACAGATACGCAGTATTTT. Residues: CASSPYTDTQYF.

The rearrangement uses TRBV27 and TRBJ2-1; no definite D call. V was shortened by 4 bases and J by 2 bases, with 3 bases between the two germline ends. CDR3 length: 12 residues. Germline values: CDR1 MNHEY, CDR2 SMNVEV (reference sequence). The CDR3 bases are TGTGCCAGCAGTTCACCCTACAATGAGCAGTTCTTC. It specifies CASSSPYNEQFF.

The chain has TRBV29-1 and TRBJ2-1, with D unresolved. Germline values: CDR1 SQVTM, CDR2 ANQGSEA. The ends were cut back, 5 bases at V and 6 bases at J, with 11 bases in the middle. The CDR3 is made up of 12 amino acids. The CDR3 sequence: CSVSHPSNEQFF. The DNA for the CDR3 is TGCAGCGTTTCCCACCCCTCCAATGAGCAGTTCTTC.

The chain is built from TRBV9 and TRBJ2-7, with D perhaps matching TRBD1 or TRBD2 (5 bases each). The V and J ends lost 4 bases and 3 bases respectively, with 17 bases between them. Germline assignment: CDR1 SGDLS and CDR2 YYNGEE. There are 15 residues in the CDR3. CDR3 residues: CASSKRDDQSYEQYF. As DNA, the CDR3 is TGTGCCAGCAGCAAACGGGACGACCAAAGCTACGAGCAGTACTTC.

J is TRBJ2-5 and V is TRBV25-1, with 14 bases matching TRBD2. The ends lost 2 bases at V and 8 bases at J; junction bases unmatched: 4. The CDR3 is 15 amino acids. Germline CDR1 MGHDK, CDR2 SYGVNS. CDR3 bases: TGTGCCAGCAGTGAACTGACTAGCGGGGGGGCAACCCAGTACTTC. Translated: CASSELTSGGATQYF.

The J gene is TRBJ1-4, the V gene TRBV7-3, with 8 bases lining up with TRBD1. V dropped 5 bases and J dropped 8; count of bases not matched to a gene: 4. Germline-derived CDR1 and CDR2 are SGHTA and FQGTGA. The CDR3 runs 13 residues. The CDR3 loop reads CASSPGGGEKLFF. The CDR3 coding sequence is TGTGCCAGCAGCCCAGGGGGCGGCGAAAAACTGTTTTTT. Variable domain in full (rest from reference TRBV7-3 and TRBJ1-4): GAGVSQTPSNKVTEKGKYVELRCDPISGHTALYWYRQSLGQGPEFLIYFQGTGAADDSGLPNDRFFAVRPEGSVSTLKIQRTERGDSAVYLCASSPGGGEKLFFGSGTQLSVL.

This chain connects TRBV7-3 to TRBJ2-7; D call uncertain. Trimming took off 2 bases at V and 0 bases at J, with 5 bases between the two ends. The length of the CDR3 is 13 residues. Per the germline V gene, CDR1 is SGHTA and CDR2 is FQGTGA. The CDR3: CASSLLGSYEQYF. The CDR3 DNA follows: TGTGCCAGCAGCTTACTAGGCTCCTACGAGCAGTACTTC.

The chain joins TRBV5-1 to TRBJ1-1; TRBD1 is a possible D gene (6 bases). Germline V lookup: CDR1 SGHRS, CDR2 YFSETQ. This CDR3 contains 15 residues. V shed 4 bases and J shed 1 base, with 14 bases lying between them. CDR3 nucleotides: TGCGCCAGCAGCCTGACAGGTCCCCCGAACACTGAAGCTTTCTTT. The encoded protein is CASSLTGPPNTEAFF.

This chain uses TRBV29-1 with TRBJ2-2, with D possibly called TRBD1 or TRBD2 (5 bases each). Looked up from germline, CDR1 is SQVTM and CDR2 is ANQGSEA. Trimming cost V 6 bases and J 3 bases, with 11 bases left between them. The CDR3 has 13 residues. The CDR3 reads CSVSGSHTGELFF. The CDR3 DNA is TGCAGCGTGTCAGGGAGCCACACCGGGGAGCTGTTTTTT.

This clone has only one observation. The CDR3 DNA reads TGTGCCAGCAGCCTAGACAGGGCGATCACTGAAGCTTTCTTT. Translation gives CASSLDRAITEAFF. The chain combines TRBV7-9 with TRBJ1-1; 7 bases map to TRBD1. The V and J ends lost 5 bases and 4 bases, in that order; junction bases with no gene match: 7. Germline V gene data show CDR1 as SEHNR and CDR2 as FQNEAQ (reference sequence). The CDR3 extends over 14 amino acids.

The V and J genes are TRBV5-6 and TRBJ2-7; 11 bases are a match to TRBD1. Germline lookup yields CDR1 SGHDT and CDR2 YYEEEE. The V segment lost 7 bases and the J segment 5 bases; nucleotides outside the gene matches: 8. The CDR3 has 14 amino acids. CDR3 sequence (DNA): TGTGCCAGCGCCCGGACAGGGGGCGGACACGAGCAGTACTTC. It is translated as CASARTGGGHEQYF.

The chain uses TRBV5-6 and TRBJ1-5; TRBD1 matches 9 bases. This CDR3 comprises 16 residues. Germline-derived CDR1 and CDR2 are SGHDT and YYEEEE. Trimming at V came to 0 bases and at J to 5 bases, leaving 6 bases not matched to a gene. The DNA of the CDR3 is TGTGCCAGCAGCTTGGGGCCGGGACAGGGAGATCAGCCCCAGCATTTT. This encodes CASSLGPGQGDQPQHF.

The chain uses TRBV19 and TRBJ2-1, with 8 bases aligning to TRBD2. Germline V CDR1 and CDR2: LNHDA, SQIVND (reference sequence). The CDR3 sequence is 14 residues long. The V and J ends lost 6 bases and 5 bases, in that order; junction bases with no gene match: 6. In DNA, the CDR3 is TGTGCCAGTAGCCGGGGGGGGCGGGACAATGAGCAGTTCTTC. Translated: CASSRGGRDNEQFF.

The DNA for the CDR3 is TGCGCCAGCAGAACTAGCGGTAACTCCTACAATGAGCAGTTCTTC. It codes for CASRTSGNSYNEQFF. The V gene is TRBV10-1, the J gene TRBJ2-1; 8 positions match TRBD2. Germline trimming cut 6 bases from V and 0 bases from J; bases unmatched to any gene: 4. Germline-derived CDR1 and CDR2 are WNHNN and SYGVQD (reference sequence). The CDR3 spans 15 residues.

CDR3: CASSPGLGTGGNYGYTF. In DNA, the CDR3 is TGCGCCAGCAGCCCGGGGCTAGGGACCGGGGGAAACTATGGCTACACCTTC. The rearrangement links TRBV5-1 to TRBJ1-2; possibly TRBD1 for D (5 bases). V lost 4 bases and J 2 bases, leaving 21 bases between the germline ends. Germline CDR1 SGHRS, CDR2 YFSETQ. There are 17 residues in the CDR3.

The rearrangement links TRBV7-3 to TRBJ2-1; unclear D gene. This CDR3 contains 13 residues. V dropped 5 bases and J dropped 4 bases, with 9 bases sitting between them. Germline CDR1 reads SGHTA; CDR2 reads FQGTGA. CDR3 sequence (DNA): TGTGCCAGCAGCCGAGACATATACAATGAGCAGTTCTTC. This translates into CASSRDIYNEQFF.

The chain has TRBV18 and TRBJ1-1; D not resolved. The V and J ends lost 3 bases and 1 base respectively, with 6 bases between them. This CDR3 spans 13 amino acids. Germline V gene sequence: CDR1 KGHSH, CDR2 LQKENI. The DNA for the CDR3 is TGTGCCAGCTCACCGGACGGGAACACTGAAGCTTTCTTT. Protein: CASSPDGNTEAFF.

The chain carries TRBV2 and TRBJ2-5; tentative D call: TRBD1 (5 bases). From germline, CDR1 is SNHLY and CDR2 FYNNEI. The V end was cut by 1 base, the J end by 4 bases, with 10 bases between. CDR3 size: 14 residues. The chain's CDR3 is CASSEEGVLETQYF. The CDR3 nucleotides read TGTGCCAGCAGTGAAGAAGGGGTACTAGAGACCCAGTACTTC.

The rearrangement links TRBV6-5 to TRBJ2-6, with 7 bases matching TRBD1. V trimming: 2 bases; J trimming: 4 bases; junction bases outside the gene matches: 5. The CDR3 is made up of 16 amino acids. Germline CDR1 MNHEY, CDR2 SVGAGI. CDR3 sequence: CASSYGSRGGANVLTF. The CDR3 nucleotides read TGTGCCAGCAGTTACGGGTCCAGGGGGGGGGCCAACGTCCTGACTTTC.